These T cell receptor beta chains were read from a single sample in a study of control samples from healthy donors and cancer patients. TCRdb's table, derived via immunoSEQ multiplex PCR, lists solely in-frame clones and lacks some. This table holds around 110,000 clones, roughly 92% found once. The sample consisted of blood. All receptors derive from a young man in good health. CDR3s include the opening cysteine and the closing phenylalanine or tryptophan. The D gene is left open where the match is weak. Not all rows give a size; the values are once, few, many and, for expanded clones, a class.

TRBV6-1,TRBJ1-1,NA,NA,TGTGCCAGCAGTGAGATTTCCGGCGGGGCTTTCTTT,CASSEISGGAFF
TRBV15,TRBJ1-5,TRBD1,NA,TGTGCCACCAGCAGTGGGGACAGAAGCAATCAGCCCCAGCATTTT,CATSSGDRSNQPQHF
TRBV7-9,TRBJ1-1,NA,NA,TGTGCCAGCAGCTTAGGGGTGGGGAACACTGAAGCTTTCTTT,CASSLGVGNTEAFF
TRBV7-7,TRBJ2-5,NA,NA,TGTGCCAGCAGCTTACAGGGGATGGAGACCCAGTACTTC,CASSLQGMETQYF
TRBV3-1/TRBV3-2,TRBJ1-2,NA,NA,TGTGCCAGCAGTAACAGGGTTTCCAACTATGGCTACACCTTC,CASSNRVSNYGYTF
TRBV18,TRBJ1-1,NA,NA,TGTGCCAGCTCACCACGGCCCGCGAACACTGAAGCTTTCTTT,CASSPRPANTEAFF
TRBV6-1,TRBJ2-2,NA,NA,TGTGCCAGCAGTGAAGGCTATCCAAGCTCTAGCGCCTCGAACACCGGGGAGCTGTTTTTT,CASSEGYPSSSASNTGELFF
TRBV25-1,TRBJ1-4,NA,NA,TGTGCCAGCAGTGAGCCCAGGTCCCTTAATGAAAAACTGTTTTTT,CASSEPRSLNEKLFF
TRBV15,TRBJ1-4,NA,NA,TGTGCCACCAGTCAGGGGCGAACTAATGAAAAACTGTTTTTT,CATSQGRTNEKLFF
TRBV5-1,TRBJ2-5,NA,NA,TGCGCCAGCAGCCGGGACGGGGGTATAGCGTACTTC,CASSRDGGIAYF
TRBV5-8,TRBJ1-5,NA,NA,TGTGCCAGCAGCCTCAGGACAGCCTATAGCAATCAGCCCCAGCATTTT,CASSLRTAYSNQPQHF
TRBV19,TRBJ2-5,TRBD1,NA,TGTGCCAGTAGTGCCCCGGGACAGCGAGAGACCCAGTACTTC,CASSAPGQRETQYF
TRBV6-4,TRBJ1-1,TRBD1,NA,TGTGACCACGACGGGGACAGGGAGGGTACTGAAGCTTTCTTT,CDHDGDREGTEAFF
TRBV30,TRBJ2-2,TRBD2,NA,TGTGCCTGTAGACTAAAAGCGGGGGGTCTCAACACCGGGGAGCTGTTTTTT,CACRLKAGGLNTGELFF
TRBV5-5,TRBJ1-5,TRBD1,NA,TGTGCCAGCAGCTTGGGGCAGGGGGCCCAGCATTTT,CASSLGQGAQHF
TRBV7-6,TRBJ2-7,TRBD2,NA,TGTGCCAGCAGTTTACCCTTAGCGGGGACCTTCTACGAGCAGTACTTC,CASSLPLAGTFYEQYF
TRBV6-2/TRBV6-3,TRBJ1-5,NA,NA,TGTGCCAGCAGTTCCCTCCAGGGGACCGGCGGGCATTTT,CASSSLQGTGGHF
TRBV24-1,TRBJ2-1,NA,NA,TGTGCCACCAGTTACGGGGGTTCTTACAATGAGCAGTTCTTC,CATSYGGSYNEQFF
TRBV5-6,TRBJ2-2,TRBD2,NA,TGTGCCAGCAGCTGGGACGAGGGACTAGCAGCGAACACCGGGGAGCTGTTTTTT,CASSWDEGLAANTGELFF
TRBV7-8,TRBJ1-4,NA,NA,TGTGCCAGCAGCTTAGTTAGTATAGGGACTAATGAAAAACTGTTTTTT,CASSLVSIGTNEKLFF
TRBV19,TRBJ2-5,NA,NA,TGTGCCAGTAACCATTACGGAGGGGCCAAAGAGACCCAGTACTTC,CASNHYGGAKETQYF
TRBV4-2,TRBJ2-2,NA,few,TGTGCCAGCAGCCTAAAGAGGGGTTCCATCGCCGGGGAGCTGTTTTTT,CASSLKRGSIAGELFF
TRBV6-4,TRBJ1-2,NA,NA,TGTGCCAGCAGTGAGAAGCAGGAACAGGGTGGCGGCTACACCTTC,CASSEKQEQGGGYTF
TRBV24-1,TRBJ1-2,TRBD1,NA,TGTGCCACCAGACAGGGGGCCGGGGGCTACACCTTC,CATRQGAGGYTF
TRBV7-9,TRBJ2-2,TRBD1,NA,TGTGCCAGCAGCTTACACAGGGGAGCTGTCGGGGAGCTGTTTTTT,CASSLHRGAVGELFF
TRBV18,TRBJ1-5,NA,once,TGTGCCAGCTCATCCTTAGCGGGACTGGGAGGGGAGCCCCAGCATTTT,CASSSLAGLGGEPQHF
TRBV2,TRBJ2-1,NA,few,TGTGCCAGCACCGGGGGAGGATTCTCCTACAATGAGCAGTTCTTC,CASTGGGFSYNEQFF
TRBV5-8,TRBJ1-5,TRBD1,NA,TGTGCCAGCAGCTTGGGGCAGGGGGGATTTAGCAATCAGCCCCAGCATTTT,CASSLGQGGFSNQPQHF
TRBV5-6,TRBJ1-1,NA,NA,TGTGCCAGCAGCCCCCAAGTGGGGGGGACTGAAGCTTTCTTT,CASSPQVGGTEAFF
TRBV24-1,TRBJ1-2,NA,NA,TGTGCCACCAGTGACACCTCCGGGATACCTATCGGGTACACCTTC,CATSDTSGIPIGYTF
TRBV15,TRBJ2-1,TRBD1,NA,TGTGCCACCAGCAGAGACACGACAGGGTACAATGAGCAGTTCTTC,CATSRDTTGYNEQFF
TRBV6-6,TRBJ2-1,NA,NA,TGTGCCAGCAGTTACGGGGGAAATGAGCAGTTCTTC,CASSYGGNEQFF
TRBV2,TRBJ1-2,NA,once,TGTGCCGGAAGAAGGGCCTATGGCTACACCTTC,CAGRRAYGYTF
TRBV19,TRBJ1-4,NA,NA,TGTGCCAGTAGTTCCTGGGAAAAGGGAACTAATGAAAAACTGTTTTTT,CASSSWEKGTNEKLFF
TRBV11-2,TRBJ1-3,NA,once,TGTGCCAGCAAGGCTCCGGGCTCTGGAAACACCATATATTTT,CASKAPGSGNTIYF
TRBV4-2,TRBJ2-1,TRBD2,NA,TGTGCCAGCAGCCGGGAGGGATCTCAGGGATCTGCCTACAATGAGCAGTTCTTC,CASSREGSQGSAYNEQFF
TRBV5-6,TRBJ1-1,NA,NA,TGTGCCAGCAGCTCCGGAGAAATGGATGAAGCTTTCTTT,CASSSGEMDEAFF
TRBV5-1,TRBJ1-1,NA,NA,TGCGCCAGCAGCGTGGCAGGGGTTATGAACACTGAAGCTTTCTTT,CASSVAGVMNTEAFF
TRBV5-1,TRBJ1-2,NA,NA,TGCGCCAGCAGCTTGGAGGGCGCTAACTATGGCTACACCTTC,CASSLEGANYGYTF
TRBV6-5,TRBJ2-5,TRBD1,NA,TGTGCCACCAGAGGGGGCGCGGAGACCCAGTACTTC,CATRGGAETQYF
TRBV7-2,TRBJ2-3,NA,once,TGTGCCAGCAGCGCCGAGGTATGGAGGTCGGGGGGCACAGATACGCAGTATTTT,CASSAEVWRSGGTDTQYF
TRBV27,TRBJ1-1,NA,NA,TGTGCCAGCACAGAGAGTGATTCCACTGAAGCTTTCTTT,CASTESDSTEAFF
TRBV5-1,TRBJ2-6,NA,NA,TGCGCCAGCAGCTTGGTGGCTGGGGCCAACGTCCTGACTTTC,CASSLVAGANVLTF
TRBV12-5,TRBJ2-3,NA,NA,TGTGCTAGTGGTTTGGTTAGCACAGATACGCAGTATTTT,CASGLVSTDTQYF
TRBV6-1,TRBJ1-4,NA,NA,TGTGCCAGCAGTGATCGTGGGCAAGCGGTTGAAAAACTGTTTTTT,CASSDRGQAVEKLFF
TRBV4-1,TRBJ1-2,TRBD1,NA,TGCGCCAGCAGCCAACAGTTCGGGACAGGGGTGGATGGCTACACCTTC,CASSQQFGTGVDGYTF